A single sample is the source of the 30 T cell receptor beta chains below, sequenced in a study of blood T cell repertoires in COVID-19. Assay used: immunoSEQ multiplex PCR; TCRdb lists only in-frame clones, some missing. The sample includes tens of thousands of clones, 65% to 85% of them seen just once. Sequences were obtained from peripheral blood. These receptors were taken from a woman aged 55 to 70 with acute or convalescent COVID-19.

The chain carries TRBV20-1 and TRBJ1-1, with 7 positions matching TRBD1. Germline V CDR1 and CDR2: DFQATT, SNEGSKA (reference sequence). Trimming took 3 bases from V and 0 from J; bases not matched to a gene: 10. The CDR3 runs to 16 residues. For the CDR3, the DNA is TGCAGTGCTAGTTGGGACAGAAGGCAAATGAACACTGAAGCTTTCTTT. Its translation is CSASWDRRQMNTEAFF.

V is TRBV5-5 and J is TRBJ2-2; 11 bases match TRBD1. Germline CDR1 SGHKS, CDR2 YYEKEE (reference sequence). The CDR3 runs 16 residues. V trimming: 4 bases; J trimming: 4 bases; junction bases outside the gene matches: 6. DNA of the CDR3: TGTGCCAGCAGCCCGGGGACAGGGGGTAGCACCGGGGAGCTGTTTTTT. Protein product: CASSPGTGGSTGELFF.

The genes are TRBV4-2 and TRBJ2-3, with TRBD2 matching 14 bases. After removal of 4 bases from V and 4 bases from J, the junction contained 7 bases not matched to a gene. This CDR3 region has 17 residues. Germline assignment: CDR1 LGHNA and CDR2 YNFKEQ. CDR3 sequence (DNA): TGTGCCAGCAGCCCTGGACTAGCGGGAGGTGGTTCAGATACGCAGTATTTT. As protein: CASSPGLAGGGSDTQYF.

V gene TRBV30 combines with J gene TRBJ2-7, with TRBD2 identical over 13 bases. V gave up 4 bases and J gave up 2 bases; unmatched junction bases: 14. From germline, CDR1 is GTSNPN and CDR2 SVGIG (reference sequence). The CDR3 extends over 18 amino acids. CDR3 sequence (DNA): TGTGCCTGGAACCGCCTGCGGACTAGCGGGAGTAAGGCCTACGAGCAGTACTTC. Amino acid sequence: CAWNRLRTSGSKAYEQYF.

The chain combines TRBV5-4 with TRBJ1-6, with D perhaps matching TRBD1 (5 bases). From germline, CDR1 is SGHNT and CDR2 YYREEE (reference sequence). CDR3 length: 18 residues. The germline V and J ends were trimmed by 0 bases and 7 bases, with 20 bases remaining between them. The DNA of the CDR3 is TGTGCCAGCAGCTTGGCGCAGGGTCGGATAGTCGGAAATTCACCCCTCCACTTT. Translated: CASSLAQGRIVGNSPLHF.

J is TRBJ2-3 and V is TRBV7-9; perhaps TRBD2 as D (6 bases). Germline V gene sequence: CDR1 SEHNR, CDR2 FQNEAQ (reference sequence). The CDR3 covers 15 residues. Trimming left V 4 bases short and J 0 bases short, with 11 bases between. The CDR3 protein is CASSSGGASTDTQYF. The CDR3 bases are TGTGCCAGCAGCTCCGGCGGGGCTAGCACAGATACGCAGTATTTT.

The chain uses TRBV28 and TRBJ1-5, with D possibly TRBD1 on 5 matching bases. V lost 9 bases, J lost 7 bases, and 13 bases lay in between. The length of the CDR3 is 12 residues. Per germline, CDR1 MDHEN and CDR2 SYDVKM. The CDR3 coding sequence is TGTGCCAGTTGGGGCAGGTACCAGCCCCAGCATTTT. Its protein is CASWGRYQPQHF.

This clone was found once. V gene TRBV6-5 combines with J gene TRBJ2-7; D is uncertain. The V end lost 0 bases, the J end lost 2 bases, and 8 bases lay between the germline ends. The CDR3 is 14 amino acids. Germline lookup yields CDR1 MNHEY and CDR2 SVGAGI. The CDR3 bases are TGTGCCAGCAGTTACTCTCCAGAGGCCTACGAGCAGTACTTC. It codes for CASSYSPEAYEQYF.

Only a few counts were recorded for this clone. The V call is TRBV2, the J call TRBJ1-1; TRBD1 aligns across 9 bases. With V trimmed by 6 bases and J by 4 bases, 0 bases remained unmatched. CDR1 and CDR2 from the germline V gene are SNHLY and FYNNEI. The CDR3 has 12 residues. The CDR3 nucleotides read TGTGCCAGCAGGACAGGGGGCACTGAAGCTTTCTTT. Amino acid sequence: CASRTGGTEAFF.

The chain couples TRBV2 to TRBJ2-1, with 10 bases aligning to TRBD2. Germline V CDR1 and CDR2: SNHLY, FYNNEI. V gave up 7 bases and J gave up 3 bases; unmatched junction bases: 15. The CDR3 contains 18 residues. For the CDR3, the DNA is TGTGCCAGCATCCGGCTTAGACTAACTAGCGGGGACTACAATGAGCAGTTCTTC. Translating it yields CASIRLRLTSGDYNEQFF.

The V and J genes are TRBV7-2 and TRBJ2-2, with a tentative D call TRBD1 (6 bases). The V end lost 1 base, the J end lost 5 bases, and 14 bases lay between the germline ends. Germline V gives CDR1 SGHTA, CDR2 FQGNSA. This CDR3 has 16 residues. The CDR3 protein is CASSLGPGVGTGELFF. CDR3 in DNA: TGTGCCAGCAGCTTAGGTCCAGGGGTTGGTACCGGGGAGCTGTTTTTT.

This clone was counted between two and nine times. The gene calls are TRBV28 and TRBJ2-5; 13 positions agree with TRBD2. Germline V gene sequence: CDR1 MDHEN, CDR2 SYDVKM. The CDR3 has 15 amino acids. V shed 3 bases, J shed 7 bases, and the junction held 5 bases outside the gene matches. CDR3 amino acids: CASSLTSGRPGTQYF. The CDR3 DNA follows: TGTGCCAGCAGTTTGACTAGCGGGAGGCCCGGGACCCAGTACTTC. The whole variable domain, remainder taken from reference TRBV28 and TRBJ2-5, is DVKVTQSSRYLVKRTGEKVFLECVQDMDHENMFWYRQDPGLGLRLIYFSYDVKMKEKGDIPEGYSVSREKKERFSLILESASTNQTSMYLCASSLTSGRPGTQYFGPGTRLLVL.

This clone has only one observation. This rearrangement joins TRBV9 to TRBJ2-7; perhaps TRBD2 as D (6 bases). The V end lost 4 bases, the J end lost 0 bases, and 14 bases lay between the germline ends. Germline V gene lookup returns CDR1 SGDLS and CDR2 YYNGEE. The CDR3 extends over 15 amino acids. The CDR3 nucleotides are TGTGCCAGCAGCCCCCGGGACGGGAGCTCCTACGAGCAGTACTTC. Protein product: CASSPRDGSSYEQYF.

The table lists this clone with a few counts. The CDR3 DNA follows: TGTGCCAGCAGCTCCATTGCAGGGACAGGTCAGCCCCAGCATTTT. Its translation is CASSSIAGTGQPQHF. The rearrangement joins TRBV5-5 to TRBJ1-5, with 8 bases identical to TRBD1. V lost 3 bases, J lost 6 bases, and 8 bases stayed unmatched. The germline CDR1 and CDR2 sequences are SGHKS and YYEKEE (reference sequence). The CDR3 is made up of 15 amino acids.

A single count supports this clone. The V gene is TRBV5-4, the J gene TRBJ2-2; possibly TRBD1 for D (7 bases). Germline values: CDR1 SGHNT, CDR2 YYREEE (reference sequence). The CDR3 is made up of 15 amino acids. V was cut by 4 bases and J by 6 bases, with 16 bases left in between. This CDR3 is CASSPAGGWAGELFF. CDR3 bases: TGTGCCAGCAGCCCGGCAGGGGGGTGGGCCGGGGAGCTGTTTTTT.

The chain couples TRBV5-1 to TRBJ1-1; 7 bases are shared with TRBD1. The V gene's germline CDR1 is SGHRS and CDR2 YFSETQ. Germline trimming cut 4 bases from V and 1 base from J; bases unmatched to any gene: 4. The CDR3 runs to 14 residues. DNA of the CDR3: TGCGCCAGCAGCCAGGGACAGCAGAACACTGAAGCTTTCTTT. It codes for CASSQGQQNTEAFF.

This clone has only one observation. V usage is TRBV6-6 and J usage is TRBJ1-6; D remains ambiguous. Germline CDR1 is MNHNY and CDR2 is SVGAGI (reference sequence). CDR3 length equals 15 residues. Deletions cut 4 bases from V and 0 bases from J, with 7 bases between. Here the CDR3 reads CASSSVSSYNSPLHF. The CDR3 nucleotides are TGTGCCAGCAGTTCTGTGTCCTCCTATAATTCACCCCTCCACTTT.

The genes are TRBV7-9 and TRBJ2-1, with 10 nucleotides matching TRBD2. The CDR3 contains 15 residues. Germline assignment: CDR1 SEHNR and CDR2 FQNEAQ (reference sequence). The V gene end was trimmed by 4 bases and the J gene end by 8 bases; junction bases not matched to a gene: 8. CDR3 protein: CASSSKLAGIHEQFF. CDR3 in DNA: TGTGCCAGCAGCTCCAAACTAGCGGGAATACATGAGCAGTTCTTC.

This chain's CDR3 is CASSRTGGETQYF. DNA of the CDR3: TGTGCCAGCAGTCGGACAGGGGGAGAGACCCAGTACTTC. The chain joins TRBV6-6 to TRBJ2-5; 10 nucleotides line up with TRBD1. Germline-derived CDR1 and CDR2 are MNHNY and SVGAGI (reference sequence). V was clipped by 5 bases and J by 4 bases; unmatched bases: 1. The CDR3 covers 13 residues.

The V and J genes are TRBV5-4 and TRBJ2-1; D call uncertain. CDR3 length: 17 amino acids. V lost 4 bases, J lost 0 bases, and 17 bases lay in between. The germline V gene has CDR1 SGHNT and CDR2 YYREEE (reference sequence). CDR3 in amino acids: CASSRGPNVGSYNEQFF. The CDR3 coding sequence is TGTGCCAGCAGCCGAGGCCCCAATGTGGGCTCCTACAATGAGCAGTTCTTC.

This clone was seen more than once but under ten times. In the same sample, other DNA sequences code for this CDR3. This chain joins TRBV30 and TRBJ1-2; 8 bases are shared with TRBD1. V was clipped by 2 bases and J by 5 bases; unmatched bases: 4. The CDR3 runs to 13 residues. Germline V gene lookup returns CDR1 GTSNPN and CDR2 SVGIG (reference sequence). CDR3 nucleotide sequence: TGTGCCTGGAGTCGGGACAGGCCGTATGGCTACACCTTC. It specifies CAWSRDRPYGYTF.

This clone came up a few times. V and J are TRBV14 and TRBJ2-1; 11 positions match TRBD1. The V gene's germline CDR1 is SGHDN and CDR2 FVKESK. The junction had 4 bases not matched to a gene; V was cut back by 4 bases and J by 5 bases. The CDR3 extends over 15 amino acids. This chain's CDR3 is CASSPRGQGDNEQFF. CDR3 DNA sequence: TGTGCCAGCAGCCCTAGGGGACAGGGGGACAATGAGCAGTTCTTC.

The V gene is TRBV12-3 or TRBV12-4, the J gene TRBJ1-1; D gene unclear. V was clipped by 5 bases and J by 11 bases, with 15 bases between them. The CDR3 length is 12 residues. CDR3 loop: CASSPDGVRAFF. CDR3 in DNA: TGTGCCAGCAGTCCTGACGGGGTTCGGGCTTTCTTT.

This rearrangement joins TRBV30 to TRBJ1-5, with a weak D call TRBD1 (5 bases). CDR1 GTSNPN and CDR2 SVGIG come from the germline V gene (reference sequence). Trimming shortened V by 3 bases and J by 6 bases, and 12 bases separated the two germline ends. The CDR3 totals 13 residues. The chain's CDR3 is CAWSRMGGQPQHF. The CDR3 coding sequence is TGTGCCTGGAGCCGGATGGGGGGTCAGCCCCAGCATTTT.

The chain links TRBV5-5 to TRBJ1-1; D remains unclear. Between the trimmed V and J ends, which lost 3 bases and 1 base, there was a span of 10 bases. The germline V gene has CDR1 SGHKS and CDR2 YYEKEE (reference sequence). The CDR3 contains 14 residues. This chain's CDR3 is CASSWGGGNTEAFF. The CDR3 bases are TGTGCCAGCAGCTGGGGAGGAGGGAACACTGAAGCTTTCTTT.

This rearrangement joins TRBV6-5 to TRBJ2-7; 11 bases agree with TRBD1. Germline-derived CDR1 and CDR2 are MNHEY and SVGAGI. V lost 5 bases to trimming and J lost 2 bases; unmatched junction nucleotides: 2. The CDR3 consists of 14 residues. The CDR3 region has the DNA TGTGCCAGCAGTAAGGACAGGGGGCCCTACGAGCAGTACTTC. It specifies CASSKDRGPYEQYF.

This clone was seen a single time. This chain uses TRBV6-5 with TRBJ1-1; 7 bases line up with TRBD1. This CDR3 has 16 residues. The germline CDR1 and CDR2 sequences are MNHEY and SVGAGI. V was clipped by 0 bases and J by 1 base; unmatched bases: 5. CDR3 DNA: TGTGCCAGCAGTTACTCCAACAGGGGACGGAACACTGAAGCTTTCTTT. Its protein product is CASSYSNRGRNTEAFF.

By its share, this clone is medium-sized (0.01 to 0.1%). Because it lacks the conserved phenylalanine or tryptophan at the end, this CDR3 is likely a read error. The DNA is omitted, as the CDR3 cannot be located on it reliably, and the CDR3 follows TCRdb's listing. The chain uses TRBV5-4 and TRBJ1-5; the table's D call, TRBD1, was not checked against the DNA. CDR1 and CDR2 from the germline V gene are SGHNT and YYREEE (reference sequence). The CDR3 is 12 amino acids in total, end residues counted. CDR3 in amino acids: CASSFGQGFAAV.

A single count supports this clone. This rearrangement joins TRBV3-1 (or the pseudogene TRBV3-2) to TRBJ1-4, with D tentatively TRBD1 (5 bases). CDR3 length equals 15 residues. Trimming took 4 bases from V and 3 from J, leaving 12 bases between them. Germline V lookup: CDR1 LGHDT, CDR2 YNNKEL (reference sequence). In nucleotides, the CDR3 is TGTGCCAGCAGCCGCCCAACAGGCTCTAATGAAAAACTGTTTTTT. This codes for CASSRPTGSNEKLFF.

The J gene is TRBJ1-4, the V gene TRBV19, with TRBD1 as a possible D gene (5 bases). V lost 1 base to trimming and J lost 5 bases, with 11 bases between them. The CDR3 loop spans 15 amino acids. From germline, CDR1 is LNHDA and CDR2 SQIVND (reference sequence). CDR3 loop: CASSIVGGANEKLFF. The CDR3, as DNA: TGTGCCAGTAGTATAGTAGGCGGGGCGAATGAAAAACTGTTTTTT.